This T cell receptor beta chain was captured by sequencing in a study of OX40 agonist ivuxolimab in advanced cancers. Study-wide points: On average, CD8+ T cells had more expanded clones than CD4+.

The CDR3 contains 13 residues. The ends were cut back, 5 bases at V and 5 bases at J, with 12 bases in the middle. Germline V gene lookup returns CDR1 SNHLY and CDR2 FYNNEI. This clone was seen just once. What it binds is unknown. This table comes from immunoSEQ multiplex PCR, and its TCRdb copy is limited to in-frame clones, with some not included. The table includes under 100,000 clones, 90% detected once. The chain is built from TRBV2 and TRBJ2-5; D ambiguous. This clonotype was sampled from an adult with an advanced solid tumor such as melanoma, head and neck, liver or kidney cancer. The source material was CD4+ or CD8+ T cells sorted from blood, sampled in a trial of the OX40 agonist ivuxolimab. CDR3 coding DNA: TGTGCCAGCAGTTTCGAATATCATGAGACCCAGTACTTC. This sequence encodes CASSFEYHETQYF. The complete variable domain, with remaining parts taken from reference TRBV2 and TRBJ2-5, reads EPEVTQTPSHQVTQMGQEVILRCVPISNHLYFYWYRQILGQKVEFLVSFYNNEISEKSEIFDDQFSVERPDGSNFTLKIRSTKLEDSAMYFCASSFEYHETQYFGPGTRLLVL.